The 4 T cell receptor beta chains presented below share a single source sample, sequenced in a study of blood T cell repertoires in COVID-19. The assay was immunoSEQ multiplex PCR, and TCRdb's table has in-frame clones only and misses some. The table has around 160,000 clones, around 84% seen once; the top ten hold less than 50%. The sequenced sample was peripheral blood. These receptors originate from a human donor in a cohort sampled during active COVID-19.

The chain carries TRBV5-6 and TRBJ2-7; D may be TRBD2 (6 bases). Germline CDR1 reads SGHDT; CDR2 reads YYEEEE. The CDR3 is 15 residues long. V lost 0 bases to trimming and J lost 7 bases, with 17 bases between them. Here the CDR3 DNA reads TGTGCCAGCAGCTTGGCCTTGGGAGGAGAATCTGAGCAGTACTTC. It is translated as CASSLALGGESEQYF.

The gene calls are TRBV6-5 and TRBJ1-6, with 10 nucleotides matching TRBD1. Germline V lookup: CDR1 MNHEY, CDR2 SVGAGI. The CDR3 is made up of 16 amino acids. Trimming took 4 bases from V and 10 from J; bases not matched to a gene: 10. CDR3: CASSFHGTGDLSPLHF. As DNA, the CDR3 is TGTGCCAGCAGTTTCCACGGGACAGGGGATTTATCACCCCTCCACTTT.

The CDR3 is CASTPGGRYYGYTF. CDR3 DNA sequence: TGTGCCAGTACACCCGGGGGGCGCTACTATGGCTACACCTTC. The chain carries TRBV19 and TRBJ1-2, with D perhaps TRBD1 (6 bases). Germline V lookup: CDR1 LNHDA, CDR2 SQIVND (reference sequence). Trimming stripped 7 bases from V and 3 bases from J, with 15 bases between. The CDR3 sequence is 14 residues long. The complete variable domain, with remaining parts taken from reference TRBV19 and TRBJ1-2, reads DGGITQSPKYLFRKEGQNVTLSCEQNLNHDAMYWYRQDPGQGLRLIYYSQIVNDFQKGDIAEGYSVSREKKESFPLTVTSAQKNPTAFYLCASTPGGRYYGYTFGSGTRLTVV.

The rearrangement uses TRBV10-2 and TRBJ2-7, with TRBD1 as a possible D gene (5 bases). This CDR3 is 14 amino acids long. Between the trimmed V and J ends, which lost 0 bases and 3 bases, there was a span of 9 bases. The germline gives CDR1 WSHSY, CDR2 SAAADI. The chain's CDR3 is CASSESKGHYEQYF. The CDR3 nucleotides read TGCGCCAGCAGTGAGTCGAAGGGGCACTACGAGCAGTACTTC.